Listed here are 21 T cell receptor beta chains from one sample, sequenced in a study of T cells in Graves' hyperthyroidism and ophthalmopathy. The source material, RNA transcripts, was used to amplify TCR beta CDR3 regions. The TCR CDR3 first-round RT-PCR relied on the HTBI primer set. Each CDR3 protein gets one entry after TCRdb re-called the multiplex PCR reads with MiXCR. The profile shows fewer than 250,000 distinct CDR3 sequences, approximately 17% of them singletons. The sequenced sample was blood. All receptors come from a man in his forties or fifties with Graves' hyperthyroidism.

This clonotype was seen many times. This chain uses TRBV28 with TRBJ1-4; the D is unclear. The germline V and J ends were trimmed by 4 bases and 4 bases, with 4 bases remaining between them. The CDR3 is made up of 12 amino acids. Looked up from germline, CDR1 is MDHEN and CDR2 is SYDVKM. The CDR3, as DNA: TGTGCCAGCAGTTCTCATAATGAAAAACTGTTTTTT. Protein: CASSSHNEKLFF.

This clonotype has just a few counts. The chain combines TRBV5-6 with TRBJ2-6; D gene ambiguous. Germline V gene data show CDR1 as SGHDT and CDR2 as YYEEEE. CDR3 length equals 16 residues. V was pared by 3 bases and J by 0 bases, with 10 bases between. The CDR3 loop reads CASSYDPSSGANVLTF. The CDR3 DNA sequence: TGTGCCAGCAGCTACGATCCCTCCTCTGGGGCCAACGTCCTGACTTTC.

This clonotype was picked up many times. The chain recombines TRBV18 with TRBJ1-1, with D unclear. Deletions cut 5 bases from V and 3 bases from J, with 7 bases between. This CDR3 contains 12 residues. In germline, CDR1 is KGHSH, CDR2 LQKENI. CDR3 bases: TGTGCCAGCTCAGAAGGGTACACTGAAGCTTTCTTT. Translating it yields CASSEGYTEAFF.

This clonotype has more than one count but fewer than ten. The chain joins TRBV2 to TRBJ2-1, with D possibly being TRBD2 (6 bases). The CDR3 totals 15 residues. Germline V lookup: CDR1 SNHLY, CDR2 FYNNEI. Trimming removed 3 bases from V and 3 bases from J, with 12 bases in between. CDR3 bases: TGTGCCAGCAGTGACGAGCGGGCCATCTACAATGAGCAGTTCTTC. Protein product: CASSDERAIYNEQFF.

This clonotype was picked up a small number of times. This chain uses TRBV2 with TRBJ1-1, with D possibly being TRBD1 (5 bases). Deletions cut 10 bases from V and 0 bases from J, with 15 bases between. Germline CDR1 and CDR2: SNHLY and FYNNEI. CDR3 length: 14 amino acids. The CDR3 spells CATNEGRVNTEAFF. The CDR3 DNA follows: TGTGCCACCAACGAGGGCAGGGTGAACACTGAAGCTTTCTTT.

This clonotype was seen a handful of times. The V call is TRBV10-1, the J call TRBJ1-2; weak D call: TRBD1 (5 bases). V gave up 8 bases and J gave up 3 bases, with 22 bases separating them. Looked up from germline, CDR1 is WNHNN and CDR2 is SYGVQD (reference sequence). The CDR3 runs to 16 residues. The CDR3 loop reads CASHPGRIVKDYGYTF. Written as DNA, the CDR3 is TGCGCCAGCCACCCGGGACGGATAGTTAAAGACTATGGCTACACCTTC.

The chain links TRBV30 to TRBJ2-7; 8 nucleotides match TRBD1. The CDR3 length is 16 residues. Germline CDR1 reads GTSNPN; CDR2 reads SVGIG (reference sequence). Trimming removed 4 bases from V and 8 bases from J; junction bases left unmatched: 19. The CDR3: CAWIPGRGRGRVKQYF. The CDR3 nucleotides are TGTGCCTGGATCCCTGGCCGGGGCAGGGGGCGCGTTAAGCAGTACTTC.

CDR3 bases: TGTGCCAGCAGCCAAGATATGCGGGGGGCTTTGAACACTGAAGCTTTCTTT. It specifies CASSQDMRGALNTEAFF. This chain links TRBV14 with TRBJ1-1; D possibly corresponds to TRBD1 (6 bases). CDR3 length: 17 residues. CDR1 and CDR2 from the germline V gene are SGHDN and FVKESK. Deletions cut 0 bases from V and 0 bases from J, with 14 bases between.

Only a few counts were recorded for this clonotype. The gene calls are TRBV7-9 and TRBJ1-4; D call uncertain. CDR1 and CDR2 from the germline V gene are SEHNR and FQNEAQ (reference sequence). The CDR3 contains 12 residues. The V end was cut by 1 base, the J end by 4 bases, with 1 base between. CDR3 in amino acids: CASSLVNEKLFF. Here the CDR3 DNA reads TGTGCCAGCAGCTTAGTTAATGAAAAACTGTTTTTT.

The V and J genes are TRBV11-1 and TRBJ2-1; D may match TRBD1 or TRBD2 (5 bases each). There are 14 residues in the CDR3. Germline V gene sequence: CDR1 SGHAT, CDR2 FQDESV (reference sequence). Trimming stripped 0 bases from V and 9 bases from J, with 12 bases between. DNA for the CDR3: TGTGCCAGCAGCTTAGCGGGGGACCTTTCTGAGCAGTTCTTC. Encoded protein: CASSLAGDLSEQFF. The whole variable domain, filled in from reference TRBV11-1 and TRBJ2-1, reads EAEVAQSPRYKITEKSQAVAFWCDPISGHATLYWYRQILGQGPELLVQFQDESVVDDSQLPKDRFSAERLKGVDSTLKIQPAELGDSAMYLCASSLAGDLSEQFFGPGTRLTVL.

This clonotype was found many times. The CDR3 region has the DNA TGTGCCAGCAGCTTAGGTCGCAGGGAAGTGACCCAGTACTTC. Its protein product is CASSLGRREVTQYF. The chain has TRBV7-8 and TRBJ2-5; possibly TRBD1 for D (5 bases). The V and J ends lost 1 base and 7 bases respectively, with 13 bases between them. The V gene's germline CDR1 is SGHVS and CDR2 FQNEAQ. The CDR3 is 14 residues long.

This clonotype was observed a handful of times. V and J are TRBV6-1 and TRBJ1-3; no clear D. The CDR3 extends over 15 amino acids. The germline V and J ends were trimmed by 4 bases and 0 bases, with 10 bases remaining between them. Germline loops: CDR1 MNHNS, CDR2 SASEGT. CDR3 in DNA: TGTGCCAGCAGTGCAAAAGGTCCCTCTGGAAACACCATATATTTT. Its translation is CASSAKGPSGNTIYF.

This clonotype was seen ten or more times. The chain employs TRBV5-1 and TRBJ2-7, with no clear D. The CDR3 extends over 15 amino acids. The V gene lost 5 bases and the J gene lost 2 bases, with 17 bases spanning the gap. Germline V CDR1 and CDR2: SGHRS, YFSETQ. CDR3 loop: CASSLLNRPTYEQYF. The CDR3 DNA follows: TGCGCCAGCAGTTTGCTAAACAGACCTACCTACGAGCAGTACTTC.

Note on this clonotype: A single base separates this from a much larger clone, so it may be a read error. It is likely a read error, because the conserved phenylalanine at the end of the CDR3 is missing. V and J are TRBV29-1 and TRBJ1-2; 7 nucleotides match TRBD1. Per germline, CDR1 SQVTM and CDR2 ANQGSEA. The CDR3 runs 11 residues. Trimming cost V 3 bases and J 8 bases; bases outside gene matches: 3. The CDR3 DNA follows: TGCAGCGTTGAGTCAGGGGGAGGCTACACCCTC. The encoded protein is CSVESGGGYTL.

V and J are TRBV2 and TRBJ1-4; TRBD1 matches 7 bases. V gave up 8 bases and J gave up 3 bases; unmatched junction bases: 3. This CDR3 is built from 13 residues. Germline V gene lookup returns CDR1 SNHLY and CDR2 FYNNEI. In DNA, the CDR3 is TGTGCCAGCGAGACAGGGCCTAATGAAAAACTGTTTTTT. This translates into CASETGPNEKLFF.

The chain recombines TRBV29-1 with TRBJ2-4, with D uncertain. Germline V lookup: CDR1 SQVTM, CDR2 ANQGSEA. CDR3 length: 11 residues. Trimming cost V 3 bases and J 6 bases, with 6 bases left between them. CDR3 nucleotide sequence: TGCAGCGTTGAGGGCGGAAACATTCAGTACTTC. Amino acids: CSVEGGNIQYF.

The genes are TRBV7-8 and TRBJ2-2; D call uncertain. Trimming left V 3 bases short and J 7 bases short, with 9 bases between. The germline V gene has CDR1 SGHVS and CDR2 FQNEAQ. This CDR3 has 13 amino acids. CDR3 residues: CASSFLTGGELFF. As DNA, the CDR3 is TGTGCCAGCAGCTTTTTGACGGGCGGGGAGCTGTTTTTT. Drawing the rest from reference TRBV7-8 and TRBJ2-2, the complete variable domain is GAGVSQSPRYKVAKRGQDVALRCDPISGHVSLFWYQQALGQGPEFLTYFQNEAQLDKSGLPSDRFFAERPEGSVSTLKIQRTQQEDSAVYLCASSFLTGGELFFGEGSRLTVL.

The genes are TRBV25-1 and TRBJ1-1; TRBD1 aligns across 7 bases. CDR3 length equals 15 residues. Germline CDR1 MGHDK, CDR2 SYGVNS. Unmatched junction bases numbered 7, after V lost 1 base and J lost 5 bases. This chain's CDR3 is CASSESGRGETEAFF. CDR3 DNA sequence: TGTGCCAGCAGTGAATCGGGCAGGGGGGAAACTGAAGCTTTCTTT.

In its sample, this clonotype was seen many times. V is TRBV12-5 and J is TRBJ2-3, with 7 bases lining up with TRBD1. Per germline, CDR1 LGHNT and CDR2 FRNRAP. This CDR3 is built from 14 residues. The J segment lost 3 bases and the V segment lost 5 bases, leaving 5 bases of the junction unmatched. CDR3 amino acids: CASGHRTGTDTQYF. The CDR3 nucleotides are TGTGCTAGTGGTCATCGGACAGGAACAGATACGCAGTATTTT.

The table lists this clonotype with many counts. The chain is built from TRBV20-1 and TRBJ1-2; a weak D match, TRBD1 (6 bases). V was shortened by 6 bases and J by 0 bases, with 23 bases between the two germline ends. This CDR3 comprises 17 residues. CDR1 DFQATT and CDR2 SNEGSKA come from the germline V gene (reference sequence). The CDR3 DNA sequence: TGCAGTGCGGCCTCGTGGGGGCAGGGGCGAACTAACTATGGCTACACCTTC. This encodes CSAASWGQGRTNYGYTF.

The chain joins TRBV3-1 to TRBJ1-2, with unresolved D. V dropped 1 base and J dropped 6 bases, with 6 bases sitting between them. Per the germline V gene, CDR1 is LGHDT and CDR2 is YNNKEL (reference sequence). CDR3 size: 12 residues. CDR3 amino acids: CASSQGGNGYTF. The CDR3 DNA follows: TGTGCCAGCAGCCAAGGGGGAAATGGCTACACCTTC.